The following is a T cell receptor (beta chain) sequence with its context. The sample is drawn from a study of blood T cell repertoires in COVID-19. Authors' processing steps: Cell counts per sample came from amplifying reference gene primers. Data came from immunoSEQ multiplex PCR; TCRdb stores just in-frame clones and leaves some out. That table supplies the V and J calls and clone size; D and trimming were determined from the DNA. The sample holds 150,000 to 200,000 clones, roughly four fifths seen once. CDR3 length: 14 amino acids. Germline loops: CDR1 SNHLY, CDR2 FYNNEI. The ends were cut back, 6 bases at V and 2 bases at J, with 13 bases in the middle.

The clonotype originates from a human donor with acute or convalescent COVID-19. The donor label of this sample is uncertain. Sample: peripheral blood. J is TRBJ1-1 and V is TRBV2; D may be TRBD1 (5 bases). CDR3 bases: TGTGCCAGCAGAAGGCCAGGGATCAACACTGAAGCTTTCTTT. Its protein is CASRRPGINTEAFF.